What follows are 9 T cell receptor beta chains derived from one specimen sequenced in a study of immune characterization of retroperitoneal liposarcoma. TCRdb reprocessed the PCR reads via MiXCR and lists one record per CDR3 protein. The sample has around 11,000 distinct CDR3 sequences, approximately 24% seen once. The specimen was blood. These receptors originate from a female donor with retroperitoneal liposarcoma.

This clonotype was detected only a few times. The V gene is TRBV6-6, the J gene TRBJ2-3; no reliable D call. Germline CDR1 and CDR2: MNHNY and SVGAGI (reference sequence). V lost 2 bases to trimming and J lost 1 base, with 1 base between them. The CDR3 length is 12 residues. The CDR3 is CASSYGTDTQYF. As DNA, the CDR3 is TGTGCCAGCAGTTACGGCACAGATACGCAGTATTTT.

Concerning this clonotype: Being one base from a much bigger clone, this may be a read error. V usage is TRBV11-2 and J usage is TRBJ2-1; D is undetermined. Trimming removed 4 bases from V and 10 bases from J, with 20 bases in between. The CDR3 sequence is 15 residues long. Per germline, CDR1 SGHAT and CDR2 FQNNGV. This chain's CDR3 is CASSSDWNPSYEQFF. The CDR3, as DNA: TGTGCCAGCAGCTCTGACTGGAACCCCTCCTACGAGCAGTTCTTC.

This clonotype was counted a single time. This sequence joins TRBV5-8 and TRBJ2-1, with TRBD2 matching 10 bases. The junction had 11 bases not matched to a gene; V was cut back by 7 bases and J by 10 bases. This CDR3 contains 14 residues. Looked up from germline, CDR1 is SGHTS and CDR2 is YDEGEE. This CDR3 reads CASGKLAGPYEQFF. The CDR3 DNA reads as TGTGCCAGCGGGAAACTAGCGGGACCCTACGAGCAGTTCTTC.

This clonotype has ten or more counts. The genes are TRBV6-1 and TRBJ2-1, with D possibly being TRBD2 (5 bases). The DNA matches TRBJ2-7 better at its end, which makes the J call doubtful. The CDR3 contains 14 residues. Germline CDR1 MNHNS, CDR2 SASEGT. CDR3 sequence (DNA): TGTGCCAGCACCCAGAGAGGGTCCTACAATGAGCAGTACTTC. It specifies CASTQRGSYNEQYF.

V and J are TRBV7-2 and TRBJ2-1; 7 nucleotides match TRBD1. Germline CDR1 SGHTA, CDR2 FQGNSA. This CDR3 has 15 amino acids. With 0 bases clipped from V and 5 bases from J, the junction kept 4 bases outside the gene matches. CDR3 in amino acids: CASSLAGQPNNEQFF. The CDR3 DNA reads TGTGCCAGCAGCTTAGCGGGACAGCCTAACAATGAGCAGTTCTTC.

This chain uses TRBV5-4 with TRBJ2-3; D gene ambiguous. Trimming stripped 1 base from V and 2 bases from J, with 14 bases between. CDR3 length: 16 amino acids. Germline CDR1 is SGHNT and CDR2 is YYREEE (reference sequence). CDR3 region: CASSLSVDLTTDTQYF. As DNA, the CDR3 is TGTGCCAGCAGCTTGTCCGTCGATCTAACCACAGATACGCAGTATTTT.

This clonotype was counted ten times or more. The chain uses TRBV7-8 and TRBJ2-7; D not certain. Germline lookup yields CDR1 SGHVS and CDR2 FQNEAQ. This CDR3 has 14 residues. Trimming removed 5 bases at V and 2 bases at J, with 13 bases between. For the CDR3, the DNA is TGTGCCAGCAGCCCCCAACGACCAGCCTACGAGCAGTACTTC. Translated, it gives CASSPQRPAYEQYF.

The V gene is TRBV20-1, the J gene TRBJ2-1; D is tentatively TRBD1 or TRBD2 (5 bases each). Trimming stripped 0 bases from V and 7 bases from J, with 13 bases between. The CDR3 is made up of 14 amino acids. Germline CDR1 is DFQATT and CDR2 is SNEGSKA (reference sequence). The chain's CDR3 is CSARDAQEVNEQFF. The CDR3 DNA sequence: TGCAGTGCTAGAGATGCACAGGAGGTGAATGAGCAGTTCTTC.

This clonotype was seen just once. The chain uses TRBV5-1 and TRBJ1-3, with a tentative D call TRBD1 (5 bases). The length of the CDR3 is 15 residues. From germline, CDR1 is SGHRS and CDR2 YFSETQ. Trimming pared 0 bases from V and 2 bases from J, leaving 9 bases between. This chain's CDR3 is CASSLAGTAGNTIYF. For the CDR3, the DNA is TGCGCCAGCAGCTTGGCCGGGACTGCTGGAAACACCATATATTTT.